The rows below give T cell receptor beta chains drawn from one sample of a study of blood T cell repertoires in COVID-19. Measured with immunoSEQ multiplex PCR; TCRdb has only the in-frame clones, and not every one. Of about 63,000 clones listed, 80% to 90% are singletons. Sequences were obtained from PBMCs or T cells enriched from blood (not recorded which). The receptors were gathered from a woman aged 40 to 55 with acute COVID-19. CDR3s include the opening cysteine and the closing phenylalanine or tryptophan. The D gene is left open where the match is weak. Clone size is stated in some rows and not others, as once, few, many or a class when expanded.

>NA|TRBV5-4|TRBJ1-1|NA
CASRSWEFTEAFF
TGTGCCAGCCGGTCGTGGGAGTTCACTGAAGCTTTCTTT
>few|TRBV28|TRBJ1-6|TRBD1
CASRETGRDSPLHF
TGTGCCAGCAGGGAGACAGGGAGAGATTCACCCCTCCACTTT
>few|TRBV2|TRBJ1-3|TRBD1
CASLPWAGGGNTIYF
TGTGCCAGCCTTCCTTGGGCAGGGGGCGGAAACACCATATATTTT
>few|TRBV28|TRBJ1-1|NA
CATSRGGVTEAFF
TGTGCCACCTCACGGGGTGGGGTCACTGAAGCTTTCTTT
>NA|TRBV4-1|TRBJ1-4|NA
CASSPVAQGLYEKLFF
TGCGCCAGCAGCCCAGTCGCCCAGGGCCTATATGAAAAACTGTTTTTT
>few|TRBV5-4|TRBJ1-6|NA
CASSRVGGGSPLHF
TGTGCCAGCAGCCGGGTCGGGGGTGGATCACCCCTCCACTTT
>NA|TRBV6-5|TRBJ1-5|NA
CASSKERGSNQPQHF
TGTGCCAGCAGTAAGGAAAGGGGAAGCAATCAGCCCCAGCATTTT
>NA|TRBV3-1/TRBV3-2|TRBJ2-2|TRBD1
CASSQEWDRGLTGELFF
TGTGCCAGCAGCCAAGAATGGGACAGGGGGCTTACCGGGGAGCTGTTTTTT
>NA|TRBV18|TRBJ1-1|NA
CASSPTALNTEAFF
TGTGCCAGCTCACCAACAGCTCTGAACACTGAAGCTTTCTTT
>NA|TRBV27|TRBJ2-1|TRBD1
CASSLWGTGNPIYNEQFF
TGTGCCAGCAGTTTATGGGGGACAGGGAATCCGATATACAATGAGCAGTTCTTC
>NA|TRBV29-1|TRBJ2-3|TRBD2
CSVPVEREADTQYF
TGCAGCGTCCCAGTTGAGCGGGAGGCAGATACGCAGTATTTT
>NA|TRBV28|TRBJ1-5|TRBD1
CASQGAGGNRPQHF
TGTGCCAGTCAGGGGGCTGGGGGCAATCGGCCCCAGCATTTT